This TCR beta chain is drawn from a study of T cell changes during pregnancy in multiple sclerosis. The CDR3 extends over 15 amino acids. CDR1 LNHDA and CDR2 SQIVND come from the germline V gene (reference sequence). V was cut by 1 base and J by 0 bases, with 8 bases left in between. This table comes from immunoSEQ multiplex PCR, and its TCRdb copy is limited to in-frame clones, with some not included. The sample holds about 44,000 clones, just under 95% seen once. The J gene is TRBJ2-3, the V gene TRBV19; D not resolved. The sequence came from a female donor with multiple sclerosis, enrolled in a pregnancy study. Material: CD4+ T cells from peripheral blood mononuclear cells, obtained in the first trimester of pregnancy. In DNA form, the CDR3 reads TGTGCCAGTAGTATAGGCGACATGAGCACAGATACGCAGTATTTT. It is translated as CASSIGDMSTDTQYF.